This T cell receptor beta chain was sequenced in a study of T cells in Graves' hyperthyroidism and ophthalmopathy. Study results and limitations: Most thyroid-expanded clonotypes above 0.001 were also found in blood.

Together with thyroid ultrasound, orbital computed tomography, serum thyroxine and TRAb, clinical symptoms were used for diagnoses. Amplification of TCR beta CDR3 regions was performed using RNA transcripts as template. Carried out on the TCR CDR3, a first-round RT-PCR used the HTBI primer set. TCRdb re-called the multiplex PCR reads through MiXCR, storing one row per CDR3 protein. The sample holds about 360,000 distinct CDR3 sequences, around 13% seen once. On this clonotype: Its antigen is as yet unknown.

Sequenced: blood. The clonotype was recovered from a woman younger than 35 with Graves' hyperthyroidism.

CDR3 protein: CASSRVEGGKQYF. CDR3 DNA: TGTGCCAGCAGCCGTGTAGAGGGGGGCAAGCAGTACTTC. The rearrangement joins TRBV3-1 to TRBJ2-7; either TRBD1 or TRBD2 may fit D (6 bases each). Germline V gene lookup returns CDR1 LGHDT and CDR2 YNNKEL (reference sequence). The length of the CDR3 is 13 residues. The V and J ends lost 4 bases and 8 bases respectively, with 15 bases between them.